Below, 21 T cell receptor beta chains from the same sample are listed, as sequenced in a study of shared clonotypes between healthy human individuals. Terminally differentiated effector memory CD45RA+ cells were excluded from the naive CD8 cells, which were CD45RO-negative and positively selected for CCR7. Using immunoSEQ multiplex PCR, the repertoire was profiled, and TCRdb retains in-frame clones only, with some absent. The table records about 2.2 million clones, 90% to 95% of them present only once. Sequenced material: naive CD8+ T cells from PBMCs. The receptor set was obtained from a young man in good health. Some clones in this sample may be carry-over from other donors' samples.

This clone was counted a single time. The chain is built from TRBV4-3 and TRBJ2-2; 11 nucleotides match TRBD2. CDR1 is LGHNA, CDR2 YSLEER, per germline. J gave up 7 bases and V 4 bases, and 5 bases lay outside the gene matches. The CDR3 covers 15 residues. The CDR3 sequence is CASSLSGRAVGELFF. CDR3 nucleotide sequence: TGCGCCAGCAGCCTTAGCGGGAGGGCCGTCGGGGAGCTGTTTTTT.

This sequence joins TRBV5-4 and TRBJ2-5; the D gene is possibly TRBD2 (5 bases). Germline V gene sequence: CDR1 SGHNT, CDR2 YYREEE (reference sequence). Trimming removed 4 bases from V and 3 bases from J, with 16 bases in between. The CDR3 covers 15 residues. The CDR3 DNA reads as TGTGCCAGCAGCCCACCGAAAGGAGCGGAAGAGACCCAGTACTTC. This codes for CASSPPKGAEETQYF. Full variable domain (remainder filled in from reference TRBV5-4 and TRBJ2-5): ETGVTQSPTHLIKTRGQQVTLRCSSQSGHNTVSWYQQALGQGPQFIFQYYREEENGRGNFPPRFSGLQFPNYSSELNVNALELDDSALYLCASSPPKGAEETQYFGPGTRLLVL.

The genes are TRBV19 and TRBJ1-5; D unclear. Trimming shortened V by 7 bases and J by 0 bases, and 10 bases separated the two germline ends. The V gene's germline CDR1 is LNHDA and CDR2 SQIVND (reference sequence). This CDR3 contains 14 residues. The CDR3 DNA follows: TGTGCCAGTAAGACGGATTATAGCAATCAGCCCCAGCATTTT. The encoded protein is CASKTDYSNQPQHF.

Turning to this clone: Other DNA sequences of this sample code for an identical CDR3. CDR3 coding DNA: TGTGCCAGCAGTTTATTAGGGGAGACCCAGTACTTC. Translating gives CASSLLGETQYF. This chain joins TRBV27 and TRBJ2-5, with D unclear. The CDR3 has 12 residues. V was cut by 1 base and J by 5 bases, with 5 bases left in between. In germline, CDR1 is MNHEY, CDR2 SMNVEV (reference sequence).

Note on this clone: A read error may produce the germline difference seen at one junction end. The chain recombines TRBV27 with TRBJ2-3; TRBD2 matches at 15 bases. Germline loops: CDR1 MNHEY, CDR2 SMNVEV (reference sequence). CDR3 size: 14 residues. The CDR3 spells CASSPGLAGGPARF. The CDR3 nucleotides read TGTGCCAGCAGTCCAGGACTAGCGGGAGGGCCCGCGCGTTTT.

The chain carries TRBV28 and TRBJ2-1; D call uncertain. Germline CDR1 is MDHEN and CDR2 is SYDVKM. V lost 3 bases to trimming and J lost 5 bases, with 17 bases between them. The CDR3 extends over 16 amino acids. This CDR3 reads CASSLSTSEQNNEQFF. The CDR3 DNA follows: TGTGCCAGCAGTTTGTCAACTTCAGAACAGAACAATGAGCAGTTCTTC.

The chain has TRBV9 and TRBJ1-4; D is unresolved. The CDR3 runs 14 residues. Deletions cut 1 base from V and 4 bases from J, with 8 bases between. Looked up from germline, CDR1 is SGDLS and CDR2 is YYNGEE. This CDR3 reads CASSVSGRNEKLFF. CDR3 nucleotides: TGTGCCAGCAGCGTAAGTGGGCGTAATGAAAAACTGTTTTTT. The entire variable domain, with the rest obtained from reference TRBV9 and TRBJ1-4, is as follows: DSGVTQTPKHLITATGQRVTLRCSPRSGDLSVYWYQQSLDQGLQFLIQYYNGEERAKGNILERFSAQQFPDLHSELNLSSLELGDSALYFCASSVSGRNEKLFFGSGTQLSVL.

The chain employs TRBV7-9 and TRBJ2-7, with TRBD2 identical over 9 bases. V trimming: 5 bases; J trimming: 2 bases; junction bases outside the gene matches: 10. From germline, CDR1 is SEHNR and CDR2 FQNEAQ (reference sequence). This CDR3 spans 16 amino acids. CDR3 residues: CASSHVAGETTYEQYF. CDR3 bases: TGTGCCAGCAGCCACGTAGCGGGAGAGACTACCTACGAGCAGTACTTC.

J is TRBJ2-3 and V is TRBV4-1, with 9 bases matching TRBD2. V trimming: 6 bases; J trimming: 1 base; junction bases outside the gene matches: 11. The V gene's germline CDR1 is MGHRA and CDR2 YSYEKL. This CDR3 is built from 17 residues. CDR3 region: CASRTVAGVVGTDTQYF. Written as DNA, the CDR3 is TGCGCCAGCAGGACCGTAGCGGGAGTGGTAGGCACAGATACGCAGTATTTT.

This clone was seen only once. DNA for the CDR3: TGTGCCAGCAGCTGGCGCCGGGATACGAAAACTGAAGCTTTCTTT. Encoded protein: CASSWRRDTKTEAFF. This chain connects TRBV7-8 to TRBJ1-1, with unresolved D. Germline CDR1 and CDR2: SGHVS and FQNEAQ. V gave up 4 bases and J gave up 5 bases, with 17 bases separating them. CDR3 length: 15 residues.

The V call is TRBV7-8, the J call TRBJ2-7; D not certain. CDR1 SGHVS and CDR2 FQNEAQ come from the germline V gene. The CDR3 contains 14 residues. Trimming stripped 5 bases from V and 1 base from J, with 12 bases between. The CDR3 reads CASSPEVVSYEQYF. In DNA form, the CDR3 reads TGTGCCAGCAGCCCCGAAGTAGTTTCCTACGAGCAGTACTTC.

V gene TRBV6-5 combines with J gene TRBJ2-1; 10 positions match TRBD1. Trimming took 7 bases from V and 4 from J; bases not matched to a gene: 4. Germline V gene sequence: CDR1 MNHEY, CDR2 SVGAGI. The CDR3 runs to 14 residues. The CDR3 loop reads CASMMGQGYNEQFF. Written as DNA, the CDR3 is TGTGCCAGCATGATGGGACAGGGGTACAATGAGCAGTTCTTC.

This chain joins TRBV10-1 and TRBJ2-7; D is ambiguous. Germline CDR1 WNHNN, CDR2 SYGVQD (reference sequence). With 2 bases removed from V and 1 base from J, the gap between germline ends came to 15 bases. CDR3 length equals 16 residues. The CDR3 bases are TGCGCCAGCAGTGAGAAGGCTCAGCCGGGTTCCTACGAGCAGTACTTC. Translated, it gives CASSEKAQPGSYEQYF.

This rearrangement joins TRBV6-1 to TRBJ2-2, with no clear D. The CDR3 sequence is 15 residues long. Trimming removed 7 bases at V and 3 bases at J, with 15 bases between. The germline V gene encodes CDR1 MNHNS and CDR2 SASEGT. CDR3 region: CASKAALPHTGELFF. The DNA of the CDR3 is TGTGCCAGCAAAGCTGCCCTTCCCCACACCGGGGAGCTGTTTTTT.

Points on this clone: Other nucleotide sequences from this sample produce the same CDR3. The V and J genes are TRBV11-2 and TRBJ1-2; TRBD1 is a possible D gene (6 bases). Trimming removed 5 bases from V and 7 bases from J, with 11 bases in between. Looked up from germline, CDR1 is SGHAT and CDR2 is FQNNGV. CDR3 length: 12 amino acids. CDR3 sequence reads: CASSLRGLGYTF. CDR3 DNA: TGTGCCAGCAGCCTCCGGGGGCTTGGCTACACCTTC.

Remarks on this clone: This CDR3 is also generated by other DNA sequences in the sample. The rearrangement uses TRBV27 and TRBJ2-7; D is perhaps TRBD1 or TRBD2 (5 bases each). The germline V gene encodes CDR1 MNHEY and CDR2 SMNVEV (reference sequence). There are 13 residues in the CDR3. V shed 4 bases and J shed 3 bases, with 10 bases lying between them. CDR3 nucleotide sequence: TGTGCCAGCAGTTGGGGGAGCAGCTACGAGCAGTACTTC. Protein: CASSWGSSYEQYF.

The chain uses TRBV2 and TRBJ2-7, with TRBD2 matching over 12 bases. CDR3 length: 14 amino acids. Per the germline V gene, CDR1 is SNHLY and CDR2 is FYNNEI. V lost 10 bases and J lost 0; bases outside the gene matches: 4. CDR3 nucleotide sequence: TGTGCCACCACTAGCGGGAGGAGCTCCTACGAGCAGTACTTC. This translates into CATTSGRSSYEQYF.

The J gene is TRBJ2-3, the V gene TRBV28; possible D gene TRBD2, 5 bases. Germline-derived CDR1 and CDR2 are MDHEN and SYDVKM. The CDR3 has 15 residues. Between the trimmed V and J ends, which lost 4 bases and 1 base, there was a span of 12 bases. As DNA, the CDR3 is TGTGCCAGCAGTTACCAGCGGCAAGGCACAGATACGCAGTATTTT. Translating gives CASSYQRQGTDTQYF.

The chain carries TRBV7-9 and TRBJ2-4; D is possibly TRBD2 (7 bases). Per the germline V gene, CDR1 is SEHNR and CDR2 is FQNEAQ (reference sequence). The CDR3 is 17 amino acids. Trimming shortened V by 8 bases and J by 0 bases, and 20 bases separated the two germline ends. The CDR3 DNA follows: TGTGCCAGCGGATCCGGGGGGCTCACCTTAGCCAAAAACATTCAGTACTTC. It codes for CASGSGGLTLAKNIQYF.

Note on this clone: Other nucleotide sequences in the sample specify the same CDR3. This chain connects TRBV9 to TRBJ2-7; unclear D gene. Germline V gene sequence: CDR1 SGDLS, CDR2 YYNGEE. The CDR3 is made up of 13 amino acids. V gave up 0 bases and J gave up 0 bases, with 4 bases separating them. The CDR3 nucleotides are TGTGCCAGCAGCGTAGGTGTCTCCTACGAGCAGTACTTC. Its translation is CASSVGVSYEQYF.

The chain employs TRBV6-6 and TRBJ2-1, with D unclear. The CDR3 runs 15 residues. V shed 1 base and J shed 0 bases, with 7 bases lying between them. Germline loops: CDR1 MNHNY, CDR2 SVGAGI (reference sequence). The CDR3 here is CASSYLWSSYNEQFF. In nucleotides, the CDR3 is TGTGCCAGCAGTTACTTATGGAGCTCCTACAATGAGCAGTTCTTC.